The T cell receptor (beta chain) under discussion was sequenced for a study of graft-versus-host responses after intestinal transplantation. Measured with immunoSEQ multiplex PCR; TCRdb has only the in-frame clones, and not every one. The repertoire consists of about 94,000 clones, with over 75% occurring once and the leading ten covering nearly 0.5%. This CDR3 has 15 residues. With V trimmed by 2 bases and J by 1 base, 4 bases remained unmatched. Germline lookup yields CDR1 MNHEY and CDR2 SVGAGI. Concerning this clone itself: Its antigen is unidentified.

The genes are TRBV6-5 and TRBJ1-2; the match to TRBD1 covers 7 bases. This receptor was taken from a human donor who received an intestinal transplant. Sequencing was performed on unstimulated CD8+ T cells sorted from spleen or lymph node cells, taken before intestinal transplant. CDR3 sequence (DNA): TGTGCCAGCAGTTACCACCGGGACAGTAACTATGGCTACACCTTC. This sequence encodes CASSYHRDSNYGYTF.